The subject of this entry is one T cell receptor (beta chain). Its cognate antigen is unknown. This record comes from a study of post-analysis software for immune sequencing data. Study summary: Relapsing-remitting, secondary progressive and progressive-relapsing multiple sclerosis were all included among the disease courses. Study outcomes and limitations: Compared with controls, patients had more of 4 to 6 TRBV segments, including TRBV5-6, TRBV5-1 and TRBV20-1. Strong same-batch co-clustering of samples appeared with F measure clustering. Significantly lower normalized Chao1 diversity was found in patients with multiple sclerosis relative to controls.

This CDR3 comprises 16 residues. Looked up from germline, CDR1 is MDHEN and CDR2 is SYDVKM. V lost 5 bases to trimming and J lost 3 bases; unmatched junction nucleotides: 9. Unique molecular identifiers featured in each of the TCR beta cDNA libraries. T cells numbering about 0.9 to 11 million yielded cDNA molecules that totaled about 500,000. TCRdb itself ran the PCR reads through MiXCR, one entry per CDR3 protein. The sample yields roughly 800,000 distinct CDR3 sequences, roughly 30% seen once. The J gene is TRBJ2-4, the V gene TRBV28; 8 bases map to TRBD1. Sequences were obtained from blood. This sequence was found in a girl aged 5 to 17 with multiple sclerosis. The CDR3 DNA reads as TGTGCCAGCAGTCCCCGGACAGGGAGAGGCAAAAACATTCAGTACTTC. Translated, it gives CASSPRTGRGKNIQYF.